These 32 T cell receptor beta chains came from one sample sequenced in a study of PD-1 blockade in classical Hodgkin lymphoma. Indicated time point: newly diagnosed, previously untreated cHL patient sample. Using immunoSEQ multiplex PCR, the repertoire was profiled, and TCRdb retains in-frame clones only, with some absent. The data hold approximately 45,000 clones, with approximately 90% observed a single time. Material: peripheral blood mononuclear cells (PBMCs). The receptor set was obtained from a human donor with classical Hodgkin lymphoma.

The chain joins TRBV18 to TRBJ2-6; D is perhaps TRBD2 (5 bases). Deletions cut 1 base from V and 2 bases from J, with 12 bases between. CDR3 length equals 17 residues. Germline values: CDR1 KGHSH, CDR2 LQKENI. The CDR3 coding sequence is TGTGCCAGCTCACCACTTGGCTCGGGGACTGGGGCCAACGTCCTGACTTTC. Protein: CASSPLGSGTGANVLTF.

J is TRBJ1-4 and V is TRBV5-1; D remains ambiguous. Germline-derived CDR1 and CDR2 are SGHRS and YFSETQ. V lost 0 bases and J 7 bases, leaving 7 bases between the germline ends. The CDR3 totals 13 residues. The CDR3 spells CASSLGHGEKLFF. Written as DNA, the CDR3 is TGCGCCAGCAGCTTGGGACATGGTGAAAAACTGTTTTTT.

V and J are TRBV18 and TRBJ1-1; D possibly corresponds to TRBD1 (5 bases). Trimming removed 3 bases from V and 2 bases from J, with 13 bases in between. Germline V gives CDR1 KGHSH, CDR2 LQKENI. The CDR3 is 15 amino acids. The CDR3 here is CASSPTTAINTEAFF. In nucleotides, the CDR3 is TGTGCCAGCTCACCCACGACAGCGATCAACACTGAAGCTTTCTTT.

In this sample, this clone turned up once. The CDR3 region is CASSQMVRQGGFEQYF. CDR3 DNA sequence: TGCGCCAGCAGCCAAATGGTAAGGCAGGGAGGCTTCGAGCAGTACTTC. The V gene is TRBV4-1, the J gene TRBJ2-7; tentative D call: TRBD2 (6 bases). Germline CDR1 reads MGHRA; CDR2 reads YSYEKL. CDR3 length: 16 residues. Trimming cost V 2 bases and J 6 bases, with 20 bases left between them.

The chain joins TRBV5-1 to TRBJ2-3, with TRBD2 identical over 7 bases. Germline V gene lookup returns CDR1 SGHRS and CDR2 YFSETQ. CDR3 length equals 14 residues. The trim removed 3 bases at V and 1 base at J, leaving 2 bases unmatched. This CDR3 reads CASSWAGGTDTQYF. CDR3 coding DNA: TGCGCCAGCAGCTGGGCGGGGGGCACAGATACGCAGTATTTT.

The chain joins TRBV5-1 to TRBJ1-5; D may be TRBD1 (6 bases). Germline CDR1 SGHRS, CDR2 YFSETQ. The CDR3 totals 15 residues. Trimming shortened V by 4 bases and J by 4 bases, and 15 bases separated the two germline ends. CDR3 protein: CASSPDSGGNQPQHF. The CDR3 DNA reads as TGCGCCAGCAGCCCGGACAGTGGGGGGAATCAGCCCCAGCATTTT.

The V and J genes are TRBV28 and TRBJ2-1; 7 bases are shared with TRBD1. Germline V CDR1 and CDR2: MDHEN, SYDVKM. The CDR3 runs 14 residues. V gave up 2 bases and J gave up 9 bases; unmatched junction bases: 7. In DNA form, the CDR3 reads TGTGCCAGCAGTTTAAGGGCACAGGGGTTTGAGCAGTTCTTC. It is translated as CASSLRAQGFEQFF.

This clone was seen a few times. This chain joins TRBV12-2 and TRBJ2-7. TRBV12-2 is a pseudogene locus. The CDR3 contains 8 residues. Written as DNA, the CDR3 is TGTGCAAGTCGCCGGCAGTACGTC. Translating gives CASRRQYV.

The rearrangement links TRBV6-5 to TRBJ2-2; D is unresolved. V lost 5 bases and J 2 bases, leaving 12 bases between the germline ends. CDR1 and CDR2 (germline): MNHEY, SVGAGI. The CDR3 sequence is 15 residues long. CDR3 in amino acids: CASSRLGRNTGELFF. The CDR3, as DNA: TGTGCCAGCAGTCGCCTCGGACGAAACACCGGGGAGCTGTTTTTT.

J is TRBJ2-3 and V is TRBV7-9; D is unresolved. Germline CDR1 reads SEHNR; CDR2 reads FQNEAQ (reference sequence). This CDR3 spans 12 amino acids. Trimming removed 5 bases from V and 2 bases from J, with 5 bases in between. CDR3 region: CASSPPTDTQYF. The CDR3, as DNA: TGTGCCAGCAGCCCCCCCACAGATACGCAGTATTTT.

This clone was seen only once. The chain links TRBV15 to TRBJ2-1, with TRBD2 matching over 8 bases. J was trimmed by 13 bases and V by 3 bases; bases with no gene match: 14. From germline, CDR1 is LNHNV and CDR2 YYDKDF (reference sequence). The CDR3 runs 15 residues. CDR3 nucleotide sequence: TGTGCCACCAGCAGGGCCTCGACTAGCGTTCCCTCTCAGTTCTTC. This gives the protein CATSRASTSVPSQFF.

This clone was found a few times. The chain recombines TRBV6-1 with TRBJ2-7, with 9 bases aligning to TRBD1. Germline CDR1 and CDR2: MNHNS and SASEGT. After removal of 7 bases from V and 1 base from J, the junction contained 5 bases not matched to a gene. CDR3 length: 14 residues. CDR3 nucleotides: TGTGCCAGCACCTACGGGACAGGGTCCTACGAGCAGTACGTC. Translated: CASTYGTGSYEQYV.

The gene calls are TRBV18 and TRBJ1-3, with D unclear. Per the germline V gene, CDR1 is KGHSH and CDR2 is LQKENI. V lost 6 bases, J lost 0 bases, and 12 bases lay in between. The CDR3 covers 15 residues. CDR3 nucleotide sequence: TGTGCCAGCTCCCCCGTGGAGGGCTCTGGAAACACCATATATTTT. The encoded protein is CASSPVEGSGNTIYF.

The genes are TRBV4-1 and TRBJ1-6; D ambiguous. Germline V gene lookup returns CDR1 MGHRA and CDR2 YSYEKL. CDR3 size: 15 residues. V was clipped by 0 bases and J by 7 bases, with 10 bases between them. CDR3 nucleotide sequence: TGCGCCAGCAGCCAAGAATGGGCCGTAAATTCACCCCTCCACTTT. Its protein product is CASSQEWAVNSPLHF.

The rearrangement links TRBV21-1 to TRBJ2-7; the table's TRBD2 call for D was not verified on the DNA. TRBV21-1 is listed as a pseudogene. The CDR3 length is 15 residues. The CDR3 sequence is CASSKERGVTCEQYV. In DNA, the CDR3 is TGTGCCAGCAGCAAAGAGCGGGGGGTAACGTGCGAGCAGTACGTC.

The chain uses TRBV27 and TRBJ1-1; D is perhaps TRBD1 (5 bases). The length of the CDR3 is 11 residues. The germline V gene encodes CDR1 MNHEY and CDR2 SMNVEV (reference sequence). V lost 5 bases to trimming and J lost 7 bases, with 8 bases between them. DNA of the CDR3: TGTGCCAGCAGTCGGGGGGATGAAGCTTTCTTT. Protein product: CASSRGDEAFF.

The chain uses TRBV19 and TRBJ2-7; a weak D match, TRBD1 (6 bases). The CDR3 spans 14 residues. V lost 5 bases to trimming and J lost 2 bases, with 13 bases between them. CDR1 LNHDA and CDR2 SQIVND come from the germline V gene (reference sequence). CDR3 sequence: CASSVGTFTYEQYF. The DNA for the CDR3 is TGTGCCAGTAGTGTGGGGACATTTACCTACGAGCAGTACTTC. Complete variable domain (other parts from reference TRBV19 and TRBJ2-7): DGGITQSPKYLFRKEGQNVTLSCEQNLNHDAMYWYRQDPGQGLRLIYYSQIVNDFQKGDIAEGYSVSREKKESFPLTVTSAQKNPTAFYLCASSVGTFTYEQYFGPGTRLTVT.

V and J are TRBV27 and TRBJ2-7, with TRBD1 matching over 7 bases. Germline V gene sequence: CDR1 MNHEY, CDR2 SMNVEV (reference sequence). Trimming removed 5 bases from V and 2 bases from J; junction bases left unmatched: 6. The CDR3 totals 14 residues. The CDR3, as DNA: TGTGCCAGCAGTCCGGGACAGTATACCTACGAGCAGTACTTC. It yields the protein CASSPGQYTYEQYF.

This chain joins TRBV6-1 and TRBJ2-1; D is ambiguous. Germline CDR1 MNHNS, CDR2 SASEGT. V lost 2 bases and J 2 bases, leaving 10 bases between the germline ends. This CDR3 is built from 15 residues. In DNA, the CDR3 is TGTGCCAGCAGTGAATCAGGTCAGACCTACAATGAGCAGTTCTTC. It yields the protein CASSESGQTYNEQFF.

The rearrangement uses TRBV7-2 and TRBJ1-5; D remains ambiguous. Germline CDR1 SGHTA, CDR2 FQGNSA. Trimming removed 0 bases from V and 0 bases from J, with 9 bases in between. This CDR3 contains 16 residues. Written as DNA, the CDR3 is TGTGCCAGCAGCTTAGCCTTGAGGAATAGCAATCAGCCCCAGCATTTT. It specifies CASSLALRNSNQPQHF.

The V gene is TRBV20-1, the J gene TRBJ2-5; D is ambiguous. Germline values: CDR1 DFQATT, CDR2 SNEGSKA (reference sequence). This CDR3 comprises 11 residues. Trimming left V 2 bases short and J 4 bases short, with 5 bases between. The CDR3 sequence: CSARQGETQYF. As DNA, the CDR3 is TGCAGTGCTAGACAAGGAGAGACCCAGTACTTC.

The chain carries TRBV18 and TRBJ2-3; no reliable D call. V lost 6 bases to trimming and J lost 0 bases, with 16 bases between them. Germline V CDR1 and CDR2: KGHSH, LQKENI. This CDR3 spans 16 amino acids. The CDR3 DNA sequence: TGTGCCAGCTCCTCCAGCGTCCCCACGAGCACAGATACGCAGTATTTT. This codes for CASSSSVPTSTDTQYF.

This sequence joins TRBV2 and TRBJ2-1, with TRBD2 matching 8 bases. The CDR3 runs to 15 residues. Germline CDR1 SNHLY, CDR2 FYNNEI. Losses at the gene ends were 3 bases for V and 5 bases for J; bases not matched to a gene: 6. The CDR3 loop reads CASSDAQRENNEQFF. The CDR3 DNA sequence: TGTGCCAGCAGTGACGCCCAGCGGGAGAACAATGAGCAGTTCTTC.

This rearrangement joins TRBV6-1 to TRBJ2-7; D is tentatively TRBD1 or TRBD2 (6 bases each). The germline V gene encodes CDR1 MNHNS and CDR2 SASEGT. The V end was cut by 6 bases, the J end by 2 bases, with 14 bases between. This CDR3 has 14 residues. The CDR3 DNA is TGTGCCAGCAGACCGACTAGGGACACCTACGAGCAGTACTTC. Translation: CASRPTRDTYEQYF.

The chain employs TRBV5-1 and TRBJ2-1, with D possibly TRBD1 on 6 matching bases. Per the germline V gene, CDR1 is SGHRS and CDR2 is YFSETQ. The CDR3 is 16 amino acids. Trimming shortened V by 4 bases and J by 2 bases, and 16 bases separated the two germline ends. CDR3 region: CASSPTTGYAYNEQFF. As DNA, the CDR3 is TGCGCCAGCAGCCCAACGACAGGTTATGCCTACAATGAGCAGTTCTTC.

The rearrangement joins TRBV2 to TRBJ2-3; D remains unclear. Germline V gene lookup returns CDR1 SNHLY and CDR2 FYNNEI. V lost 8 bases and J 0 bases, leaving 12 bases between the germline ends. The CDR3 covers 14 residues. The CDR3: CASRPGWSTDTQYF. As DNA, the CDR3 is TGTGCCAGCCGTCCCGGGTGGAGCACAGATACGCAGTATTTT.

The rearrangement joins TRBV27 to TRBJ2-5; tentatively, D is TRBD1 (6 bases). This CDR3 comprises 15 residues. Germline V gene sequence: CDR1 MNHEY, CDR2 SMNVEV (reference sequence). Trimming shortened V by 6 bases and J by 1 base, and 15 bases separated the two germline ends. CDR3 residues: CASSLGGSIQETQYF. In DNA form, the CDR3 reads TGTGCCAGCAGCCTAGGGGGTTCTATCCAAGAGACCCAGTACTTC.

This chain connects TRBV6-5 to TRBJ2-7; D perhaps matches TRBD1 (6 bases). Trimming left V 6 bases short and J 1 base short, with 13 bases between. This CDR3 comprises 14 residues. Germline CDR1 is MNHEY and CDR2 is SVGAGI. The CDR3 nucleotides read TGTGCCAGCAGAAAAACAGGGCCTTCCTACGAGCAGTACTTC. Its translation: CASRKTGPSYEQYF.

The chain carries TRBV5-4 and TRBJ2-1; possible D gene TRBD1, 6 bases. CDR3 size: 15 residues. The V end lost 4 bases, the J end lost 7 bases, and 18 bases lay between the germline ends. Germline loops: CDR1 SGHNT, CDR2 YYREEE (reference sequence). The CDR3 region is CASSLAVGARNEQFF. DNA for the CDR3: TGTGCCAGCAGCCTGGCGGTGGGGGCGAGGAATGAGCAGTTCTTC.

This rearrangement joins TRBV10-3 to TRBJ1-5; D gene uncertain. The CDR3 runs to 13 residues. V was pared by 0 bases and J by 4 bases, with 4 bases between. Germline V gene sequence: CDR1 ENHRY, CDR2 SYGVKD. Written as DNA, the CDR3 is TGTGCCATCAGTGAGTCGCAGAATCAGCCCCAGCATTTT. The encoded protein is CAISESQNQPQHF.

This chain connects TRBV6-4 to TRBJ1-1; D is ambiguous. Trimming cost V 5 bases and J 1 base, with 11 bases left between them. Per the germline V gene, CDR1 is MRHNA and CDR2 is SNTAGT. The length of the CDR3 is 14 residues. CDR3 sequence (DNA): TGTGCCAGCAGTAACACCGACCGGAACACTGAAGCTTTCTTT. Translating it yields CASSNTDRNTEAFF.

This chain joins TRBV7-9 and TRBJ1-1; 8 nucleotides match TRBD1. The CDR3 is 14 amino acids. Trimming removed 6 bases from V and 7 bases from J; junction bases left unmatched: 10. Germline V gene lookup returns CDR1 SEHNR and CDR2 FQNEAQ (reference sequence). The CDR3 DNA sequence: TGTGCCAGCAGTTCTGGACAGGGATATCTTGAAGCTTTCTTT. The encoded protein is CASSSGQGYLEAFF.